This paragraph covers one T cell receptor beta chain sequence. In the authors' workflow: Amplifying reference gene primers gave estimates of nucleated cell counts. Assay: immunoSEQ multiplex PCR; the TCRdb copy retains only in-frame clones and omits some. From that table come the V and J calls and clone size; the DNA was used to work out D and trimming. The sample lists 66,000 or so clones, roughly 84% occurring once. This specimen comes from a study of blood T cell repertoires in COVID-19. Study context: Material from acute and convalescent COVID-19 was sourced from the United States, Italy and Spain. T cells, B-cell-depleted T cells, or PBMCs provided the cDNA or gDNA that served as material.

The germline V gene has CDR1 SGHTA and CDR2 FQGNSA. The CDR3 is made up of 15 amino acids. The V gene lost 1 base and the J gene lost 4 bases, with 14 bases spanning the gap. Sequenced input: peripheral blood. The V and J genes are TRBV7-2 and TRBJ2-7; weak D call: TRBD2 (6 bases). The TCR sequence derives from a man aged 50-59 years with active COVID-19. CDR3: CASSLGGLSGYEQYF. The CDR3 DNA reads as TGTGCCAGCAGCTTAGGAGGGCTTAGCGGATACGAGCAGTACTTC.